This TCR beta chain was sequenced in a study of T cells in Graves' hyperthyroidism and ophthalmopathy. Study results and limitations: Blood samples included most of the expanded thyroid clonotypes exceeding 0.001.

As regards this clonotype: Its antigen remains unknown.

Clinical symptoms, serum thyroxine, TRAb, thyroid ultrasound and orbital computed tomography informed diagnoses. Using over 8.5 ml of fresh peripheral blood, PBMCs were prepared. TCR beta CDR3 sequences were amplified from RNA transcripts. Primed by the HTBI set, a first-round RT-PCR was run on the TCR CDR3. MiXCR was run by TCRdb on the multiplex PCR reads, yielding one entry per CDR3 protein. Here the sample spans about 500,000 distinct CDR3 sequences, around 16% being singletons. This TCR derives from a woman aged 25 to 39 with Graves' ophthalmopathy. Sequencing was performed on blood.

The CDR3 loop reads CASSQGDRGPYSNQPQHF. CDR3 in DNA: TGTGCCAGCAGCCAGGGGGACAGGGGACCCTATAGCAATCAGCCCCAGCATTTT. This rearrangement joins TRBV14 to TRBJ1-5, with 10 bases fitting TRBD1. This CDR3 has 18 amino acids. The V segment lost 3 bases and the J segment 0 bases; nucleotides outside the gene matches: 8. The germline gives CDR1 SGHDN, CDR2 FVKESK.